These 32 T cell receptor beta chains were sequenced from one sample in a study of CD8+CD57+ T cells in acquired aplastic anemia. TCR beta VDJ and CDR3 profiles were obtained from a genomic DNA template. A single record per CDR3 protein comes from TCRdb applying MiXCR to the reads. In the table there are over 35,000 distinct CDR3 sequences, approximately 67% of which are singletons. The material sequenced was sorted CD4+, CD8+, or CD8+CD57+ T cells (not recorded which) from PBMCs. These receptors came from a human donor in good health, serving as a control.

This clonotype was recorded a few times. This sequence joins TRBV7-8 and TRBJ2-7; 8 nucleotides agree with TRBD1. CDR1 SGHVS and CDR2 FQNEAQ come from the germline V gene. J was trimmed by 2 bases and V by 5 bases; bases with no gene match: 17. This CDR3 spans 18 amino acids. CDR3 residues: CASSEIGQGALTPYEQYF. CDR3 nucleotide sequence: TGTGCCAGCAGCGAGATCGGACAGGGCGCCTTAACACCCTACGAGCAGTACTTC.

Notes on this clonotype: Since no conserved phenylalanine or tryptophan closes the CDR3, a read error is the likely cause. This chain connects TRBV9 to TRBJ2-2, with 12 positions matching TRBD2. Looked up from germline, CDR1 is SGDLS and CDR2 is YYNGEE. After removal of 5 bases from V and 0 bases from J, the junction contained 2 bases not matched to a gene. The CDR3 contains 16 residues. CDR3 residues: CASRRTSGTNTGELFS. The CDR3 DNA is TGTGCCAGCAGGAGGACTAGCGGGACGAACACCGGGGAGCTGTTTTCT.

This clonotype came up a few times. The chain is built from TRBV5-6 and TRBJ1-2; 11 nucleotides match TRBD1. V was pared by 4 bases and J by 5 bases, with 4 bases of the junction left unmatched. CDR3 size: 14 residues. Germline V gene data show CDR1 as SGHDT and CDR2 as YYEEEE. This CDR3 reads CASSPGTGGYGYTF. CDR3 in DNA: TGTGCCAGCAGCCCCGGGACAGGGGGTTATGGCTACACCTTC.

CDR3 DNA: TGTGCCAGCAGCTTAATGGCGGGGGGGCCCCACGAGCAGTACTTC. It translates to CASSLMAGGPHEQYF. The V and J genes are TRBV7-3 and TRBJ2-7; 9 bases fit TRBD2. CDR3 length: 15 amino acids. Germline lookup yields CDR1 SGHTA and CDR2 FQGTGA. V was clipped by 1 base and J by 5 bases; unmatched bases: 6.

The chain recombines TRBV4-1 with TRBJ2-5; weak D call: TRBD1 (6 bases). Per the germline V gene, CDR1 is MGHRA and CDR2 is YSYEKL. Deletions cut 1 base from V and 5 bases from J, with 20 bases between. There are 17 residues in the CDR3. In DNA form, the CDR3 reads TGCGCCAGCAGCCAAGCAACGGCTTTACAGGGCGGGGAGACCCAGTACTTC. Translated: CASSQATALQGGETQYF.

CDR3 loop: CASRYGGYEQYF. CDR3 DNA: TGTGCCAGCAGGTACGGGGGATACGAGCAGTACTTC. The chain links TRBV7-2 to TRBJ2-7; possibly TRBD2 for D (6 bases). This CDR3 has 12 residues. Deletions cut 6 bases from V and 4 bases from J, with 10 bases between. The V gene's germline CDR1 is SGHTA and CDR2 FQGNSA. The variable domain in full, completed from reference TRBV7-2 and TRBJ2-7, reads GAGVSQSPSNKVTEKGKDVELRCDPISGHTALYWYRQSLGQGLEFLIYFQGNSAPDKSGLPSDRFSAERTGGSVSTLTIQRTQQEDSAVYLCASRYGGYEQYFGPGTRLTVT.

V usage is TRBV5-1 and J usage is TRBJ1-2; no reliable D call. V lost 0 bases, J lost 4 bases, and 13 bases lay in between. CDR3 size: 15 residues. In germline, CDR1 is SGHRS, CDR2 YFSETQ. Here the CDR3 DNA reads TGCGCCAGCAGCTTGGCTCGGGAGACGGGCTATGGCTACACCTTC. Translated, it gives CASSLARETGYGYTF.

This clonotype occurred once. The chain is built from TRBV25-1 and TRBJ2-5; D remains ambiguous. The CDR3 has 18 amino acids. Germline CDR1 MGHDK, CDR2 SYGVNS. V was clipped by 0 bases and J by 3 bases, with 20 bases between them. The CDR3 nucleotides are TGTGCCAGCAGTGAATATGGGTCCGCCTCTGGCGGAGAAGAGACCCAGTACTTC. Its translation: CASSEYGSASGGEETQYF.

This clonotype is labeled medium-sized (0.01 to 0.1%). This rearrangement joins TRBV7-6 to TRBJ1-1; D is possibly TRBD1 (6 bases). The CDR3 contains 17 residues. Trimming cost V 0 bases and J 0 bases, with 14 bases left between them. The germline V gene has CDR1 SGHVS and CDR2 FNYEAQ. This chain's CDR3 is CASSLAPGTSLNTEAFF. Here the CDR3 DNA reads TGTGCCAGCAGCTTAGCTCCCGGGACAAGCTTGAACACTGAAGCTTTCTTT.

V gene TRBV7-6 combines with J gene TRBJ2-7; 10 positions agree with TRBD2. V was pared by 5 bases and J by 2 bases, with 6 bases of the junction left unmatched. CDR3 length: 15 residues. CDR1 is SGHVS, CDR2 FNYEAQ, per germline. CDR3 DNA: TGTGCCAGCAGCCGAAGCGGGGGGGATACCTACGAGCAGTACGTC. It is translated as CASSRSGGDTYEQYV.

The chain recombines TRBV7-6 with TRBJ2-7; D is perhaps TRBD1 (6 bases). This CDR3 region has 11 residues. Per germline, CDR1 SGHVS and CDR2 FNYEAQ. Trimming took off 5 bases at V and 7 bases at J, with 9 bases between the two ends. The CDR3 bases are TGTGCCAGCAGCATAGGGGGTGAGCAGTACTTC. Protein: CASSIGGEQYF. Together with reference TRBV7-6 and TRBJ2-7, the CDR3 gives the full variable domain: GAGVSQSPRYKVTKRGQDVALRCDPISGHVSLYWYRQALGQGPEFLTYFNYEAQQDKSGLPNDRFSAERPEGSISTLTIQRTEQRDSAMYRCASSIGGEQYFGPGTRLTVT.

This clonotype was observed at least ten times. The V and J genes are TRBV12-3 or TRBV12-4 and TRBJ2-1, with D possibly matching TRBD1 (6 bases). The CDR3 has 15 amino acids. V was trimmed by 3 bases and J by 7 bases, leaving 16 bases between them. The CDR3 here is CASSFKGDMANEQFF. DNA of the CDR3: TGTGCCAGCAGTTTTAAGGGGGACATGGCGAATGAGCAGTTCTTC.

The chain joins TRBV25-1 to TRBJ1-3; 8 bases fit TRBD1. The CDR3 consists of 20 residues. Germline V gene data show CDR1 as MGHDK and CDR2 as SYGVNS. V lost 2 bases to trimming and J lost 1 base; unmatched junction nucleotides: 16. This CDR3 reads CASSEGAGGRVGKSGNTIYF. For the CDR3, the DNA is TGTGCCAGCAGTGAAGGGGCAGGGGGCAGAGTAGGGAAATCTGGAAACACCATATATTTT.

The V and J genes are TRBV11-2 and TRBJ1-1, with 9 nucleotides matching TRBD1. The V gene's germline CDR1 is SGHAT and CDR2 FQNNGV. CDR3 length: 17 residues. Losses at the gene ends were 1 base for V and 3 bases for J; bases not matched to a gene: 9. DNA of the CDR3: TGTGCCAGCAGCTTAGTGGGGACAGGGAGAAGGTACACTGAAGCTTTCTTT. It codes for CASSLVGTGRRYTEAFF. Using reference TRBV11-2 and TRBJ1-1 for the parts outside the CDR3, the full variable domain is EAGVAQSPRYKIIEKRQSVAFWCNPISGHATLYWYQQILGQGPKLLIQFQNNGVVDDSQLPKDRFSAERLKGVDSTLKIQPAKLEDSAVYLCASSLVGTGRRYTEAFFGQGTRLTVV.

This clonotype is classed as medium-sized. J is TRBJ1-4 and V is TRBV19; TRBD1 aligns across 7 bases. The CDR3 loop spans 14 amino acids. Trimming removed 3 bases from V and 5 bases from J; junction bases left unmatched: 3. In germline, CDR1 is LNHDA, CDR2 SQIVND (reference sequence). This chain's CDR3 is CASSIQGQNEKLFF. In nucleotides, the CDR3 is TGTGCCAGTAGTATCCAGGGACAGAATGAAAAACTGTTTTTT.

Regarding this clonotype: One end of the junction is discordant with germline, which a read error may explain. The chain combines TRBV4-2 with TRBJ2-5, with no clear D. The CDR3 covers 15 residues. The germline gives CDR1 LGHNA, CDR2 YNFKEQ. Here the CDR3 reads CASSQGSWVAETQHF. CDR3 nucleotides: TGTGCCAGCAGCCAAGGGAGTTGGGTCGCCGAGACCCAGCACTTC.

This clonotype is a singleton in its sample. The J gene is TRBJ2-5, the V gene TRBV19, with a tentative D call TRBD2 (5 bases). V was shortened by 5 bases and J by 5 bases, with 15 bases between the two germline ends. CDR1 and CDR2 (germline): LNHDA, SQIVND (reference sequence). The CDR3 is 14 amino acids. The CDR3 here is CASSPLRVGETQYF. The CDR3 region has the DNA TGTGCCAGTAGTCCTCTGAGGGTTGGGGAGACCCAGTACTTC. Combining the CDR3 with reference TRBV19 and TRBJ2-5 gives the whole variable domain DGGITQSPKYLFRKEGQNVTLSCEQNLNHDAMYWYRQDPGQGLRLIYYSQIVNDFQKGDIAEGYSVSREKKESFPLTVTSAQKNPTAFYLCASSPLRVGETQYFGPGTRLLVL.

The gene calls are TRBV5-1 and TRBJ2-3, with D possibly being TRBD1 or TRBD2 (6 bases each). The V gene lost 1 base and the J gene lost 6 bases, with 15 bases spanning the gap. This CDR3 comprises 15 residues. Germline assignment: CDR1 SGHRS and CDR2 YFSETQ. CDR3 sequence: CASSLMGGMGDTQYF. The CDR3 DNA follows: TGCGCCAGCAGCTTGATGGGGGGCATGGGGGATACGCAGTATTTT.

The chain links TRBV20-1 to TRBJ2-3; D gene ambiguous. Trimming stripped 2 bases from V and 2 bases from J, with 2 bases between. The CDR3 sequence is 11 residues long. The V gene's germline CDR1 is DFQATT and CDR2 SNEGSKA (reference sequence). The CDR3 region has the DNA TGCAGTGCTAGATCCACAGATACGCAGTATTTT. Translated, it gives CSARSTDTQYF.

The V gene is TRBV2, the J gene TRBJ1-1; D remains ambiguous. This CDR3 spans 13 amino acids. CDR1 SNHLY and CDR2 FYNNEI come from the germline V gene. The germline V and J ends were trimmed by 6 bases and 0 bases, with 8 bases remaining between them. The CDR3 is CASSFSVNTEAFF. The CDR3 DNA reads TGTGCCAGCAGCTTTTCCGTGAACACTGAAGCTTTCTTT.

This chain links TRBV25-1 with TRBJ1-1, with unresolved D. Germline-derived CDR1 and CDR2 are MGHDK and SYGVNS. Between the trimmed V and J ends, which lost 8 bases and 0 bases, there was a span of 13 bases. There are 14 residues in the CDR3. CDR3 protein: CASPPPAVNTEAFF. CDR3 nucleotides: TGTGCCAGCCCCCCCCCTGCCGTGAACACTGAAGCTTTCTTT.

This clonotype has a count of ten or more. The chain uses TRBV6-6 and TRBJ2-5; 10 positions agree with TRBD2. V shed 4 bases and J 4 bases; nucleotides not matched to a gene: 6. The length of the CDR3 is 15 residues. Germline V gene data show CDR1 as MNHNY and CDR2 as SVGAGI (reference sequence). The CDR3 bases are TGTGCCAGCAGTTTAAGCGGGGGGGTGGTAGAGACCCAGTACTTC. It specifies CASSLSGGVVETQYF.

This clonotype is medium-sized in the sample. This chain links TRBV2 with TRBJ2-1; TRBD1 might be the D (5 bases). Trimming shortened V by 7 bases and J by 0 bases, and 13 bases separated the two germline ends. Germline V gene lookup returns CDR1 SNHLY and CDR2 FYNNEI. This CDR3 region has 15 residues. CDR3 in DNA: TGTGCCAGCATTATGACAGCGAGCTCCTACAATGAGCAGTTCTTC. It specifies CASIMTASSYNEQFF.

The CDR3 DNA reads as TGCAGTGCGAGCACAGGGTTTGTCTCACCCCTCCACTTT. It translates to CSASTGFVSPLHF. V and J are TRBV20-1 and TRBJ1-6; D is possibly TRBD1 (6 bases). The CDR3 has 13 amino acids. The germline V gene encodes CDR1 DFQATT and CDR2 SNEGSKA (reference sequence). V gave up 6 bases and J gave up 10 bases, with 16 bases separating them.

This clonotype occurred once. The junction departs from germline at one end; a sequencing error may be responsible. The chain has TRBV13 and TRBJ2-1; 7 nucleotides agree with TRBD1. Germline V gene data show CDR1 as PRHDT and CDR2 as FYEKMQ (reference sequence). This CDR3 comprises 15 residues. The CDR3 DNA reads TGTGCCAGCAGCATACTGGGACAGAAGTACAATGAGCAGCTCTTC. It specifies CASSILGQKYNEQLF. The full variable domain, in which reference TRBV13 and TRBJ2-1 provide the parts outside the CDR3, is AAGVIQSPRHLIKEKRETATLKCYPIPRHDTVYWYQQGPGQDPQFLISFYEKMQSDKGSIPDRFSAQQFSDYHSELNMSSLELGDSALYFCASSILGQKYNEQLFGPGTRLTVL.

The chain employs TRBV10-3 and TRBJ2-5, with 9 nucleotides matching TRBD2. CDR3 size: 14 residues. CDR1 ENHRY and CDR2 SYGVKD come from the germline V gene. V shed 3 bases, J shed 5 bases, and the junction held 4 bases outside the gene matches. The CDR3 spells CAISDGTSRETQYF. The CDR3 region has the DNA TGTGCCATCAGTGATGGGACTAGCAGGGAGACCCAGTACTTC.

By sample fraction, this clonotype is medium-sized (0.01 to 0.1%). This chain's CDR3 is CASSVAYRGGELFF. CDR3 sequence (DNA): TGTGCCAGCAGCGTAGCGTACAGGGGCGGGGAGCTGTTTTTT. The J gene is TRBJ2-2, the V gene TRBV9, with 7 bases identical to TRBD1. V was clipped by 0 bases and J by 7 bases; unmatched bases: 3. The CDR3 contains 14 residues. Germline V gene lookup returns CDR1 SGDLS and CDR2 YYNGEE.

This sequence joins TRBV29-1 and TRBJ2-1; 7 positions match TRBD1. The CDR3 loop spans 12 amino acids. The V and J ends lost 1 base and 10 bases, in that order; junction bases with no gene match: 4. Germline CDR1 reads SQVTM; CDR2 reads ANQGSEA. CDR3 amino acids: CSVEARTGEQFF. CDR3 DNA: TGCAGCGTTGAAGCTCGGACAGGAGAGCAGTTCTTC.

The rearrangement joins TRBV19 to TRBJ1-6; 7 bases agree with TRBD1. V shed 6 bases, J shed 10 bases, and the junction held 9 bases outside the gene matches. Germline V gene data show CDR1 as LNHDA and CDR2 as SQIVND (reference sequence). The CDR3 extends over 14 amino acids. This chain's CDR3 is CASSGTDGKSPLHF. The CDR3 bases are TGTGCCAGTAGCGGGACAGACGGAAAATCACCCCTCCACTTT.

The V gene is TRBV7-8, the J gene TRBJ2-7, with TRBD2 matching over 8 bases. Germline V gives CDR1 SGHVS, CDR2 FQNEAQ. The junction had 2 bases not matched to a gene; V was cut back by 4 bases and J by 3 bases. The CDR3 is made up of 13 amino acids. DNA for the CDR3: TGTGCCAGCAGCTCTAGCGGGTTCTACGAGCAGTACTTC. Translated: CASSSSGFYEQYF.

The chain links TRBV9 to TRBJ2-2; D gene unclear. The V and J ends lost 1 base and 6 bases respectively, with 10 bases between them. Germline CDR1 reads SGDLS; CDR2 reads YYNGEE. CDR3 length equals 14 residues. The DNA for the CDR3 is TGTGCCAGCAGCGTAAGAAGTACGGCCGGGGAGCTGTTTTTT. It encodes CASSVRSTAGELFF.

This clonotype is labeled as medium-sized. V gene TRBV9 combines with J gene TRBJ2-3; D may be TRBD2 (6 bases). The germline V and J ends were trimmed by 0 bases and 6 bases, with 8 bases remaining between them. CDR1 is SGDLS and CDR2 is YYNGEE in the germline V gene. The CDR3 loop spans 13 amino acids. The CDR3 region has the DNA TGTGCCAGCAGCGTAGGGGCGGGGGATACGCAGTATTTT. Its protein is CASSVGAGDTQYF.